These 24 T cell receptor beta chains share one sample of origin, sequenced in a study of response to subunit inactivated influenza vaccine. One entry per CDR3 protein, called by TCRdb with MiXCR from the RT-PCR reads. This sample has hundreds of thousands of distinct CDR3 sequences, with 15% to 18% found just once. The material was PBMCs from blood, obtained roughly 13 days after vaccination. All receptors come from a man aged 45-60 years who received an inactivated influenza vaccine.

This clonotype was detected only once. This rearrangement joins TRBV28 to TRBJ2-5; the D is unclear. V lost 5 bases and J lost 5, with 12 bases in between. The germline gives CDR1 MDHEN, CDR2 SYDVKM. The CDR3 has 13 residues. The CDR3 sequence is CASSPLPRETQYF. DNA of the CDR3: TGTGCCAGCAGTCCCCTTCCCCGGGAGACCCAGTACTTC.

The chain is built from TRBV27 and TRBJ2-1, with 9 bases identical to TRBD2. The V segment lost 3 bases and the J segment 7 bases; nucleotides outside the gene matches: 7. In germline, CDR1 is MNHEY, CDR2 SMNVEV (reference sequence). This CDR3 spans 15 amino acids. The CDR3 reads CASSFPGLAVNEQFF. DNA of the CDR3: TGTGCCAGCAGTTTTCCGGGACTAGCTGTTAATGAGCAGTTCTTC.

The rearrangement uses TRBV6-2 or TRBV6-3 and TRBJ1-5; D remains ambiguous. Germline loops: CDR1 MNHEY, CDR2 SVGEGT. The ends were cut back, 6 bases at V and 3 bases at J, with 12 bases in the middle. The CDR3 runs to 14 residues. CDR3 DNA sequence: TGTGCCAGCAGCCGACCCTGGCCCAATCAGCCCCAGCATTTT. Amino acid sequence: CASSRPWPNQPQHF.

The chain combines TRBV11-1 with TRBJ2-7, with 8 bases fitting TRBD1. Germline CDR1 and CDR2: SGHAT and FQDESV (reference sequence). The CDR3 runs 18 residues. J was trimmed by 4 bases and V by 5 bases; bases with no gene match: 19. The CDR3 region is CASSKGVRGLRLEYEQYF. CDR3 DNA sequence: TGTGCCAGCAGCAAAGGGGTCAGGGGGCTACGATTAGAGTACGAGCAGTACTTC.

CDR3 residues: CASSGGLAGGGETQYF. CDR3 bases: TGCGCCAGCAGCGGGGGACTAGCGGGAGGCGGGGAGACCCAGTACTTC. V is TRBV5-1 and J is TRBJ2-5, with TRBD2 identical over 15 bases. J lost 5 bases, V lost 4 bases, and 6 bases had no gene match. The germline V gene encodes CDR1 SGHRS and CDR2 YFSETQ. The CDR3 spans 16 residues.

This clonotype was counted a few times. This chain links TRBV5-1 with TRBJ2-2, with no clear D. The V end lost 1 base, the J end lost 0 bases, and 13 bases lay between the germline ends. The CDR3 has 17 residues. Germline V gives CDR1 SGHRS, CDR2 YFSETQ. DNA of the CDR3: TGCGCCAGCAGCTTGTCAGCCGGACCGACGAACACCGGGGAGCTGTTTTTT. Its protein is CASSLSAGPTNTGELFF.

In this sample, this clonotype turned up a few times. This sequence joins TRBV11-2 and TRBJ2-5, with TRBD1 matching 9 bases. There are 14 residues in the CDR3. J lost 4 bases, V lost 5 bases, and 5 bases had no gene match. The germline gives CDR1 SGHAT, CDR2 FQNNGV. In nucleotides, the CDR3 is TGTGCCAGCAGCCCGGGACAGGGATCAGAGACCCAGTACTTC. Translation gives CASSPGQGSETQYF.

This chain uses TRBV29-1 with TRBJ2-1; 10 bases map to TRBD2. Germline V CDR1 and CDR2: SQVTM, ANQGSEA. The CDR3 spans 14 residues. V lost 5 bases, J lost 5 bases, and 6 bases stayed unmatched. CDR3 sequence (DNA): TGCAGCGTTTCCCAGCGGGAGGGTCACAATGAGCAGTTCTTC. Translated, it gives CSVSQREGHNEQFF.

The sample holds a few counts of this clonotype. This chain joins TRBV15 and TRBJ2-7; D is perhaps TRBD2 (6 bases). This CDR3 is built from 15 residues. Germline assignment: CDR1 LNHNV and CDR2 YYDKDF (reference sequence). V was pared by 0 bases and J by 5 bases, with 14 bases between. The CDR3 DNA is TGTGCCACCAGCAGAGATCATACTAGCACCGACGAGCAGTACTTC. Encoded protein: CATSRDHTSTDEQYF.

J is TRBJ1-2 and V is TRBV10-3; TRBD1 might be the D (5 bases). This CDR3 spans 14 amino acids. The V end was cut by 2 bases, the J end by 4 bases, with 11 bases between. Germline V gives CDR1 ENHRY, CDR2 SYGVKD. CDR3 amino acids: CAISEADTTYGYTF. The CDR3 nucleotides are TGTGCCATCAGTGAGGCGGACACCACCTATGGCTACACCTTC.

The chain uses TRBV6-2 or TRBV6-3 and TRBJ2-7; D is possibly TRBD1 (5 bases). In germline, CDR1 is MNHEY, CDR2 SVGEGT. CDR3 size: 12 residues. Trimming removed 6 bases from V and 3 bases from J, with 9 bases in between. DNA for the CDR3: TGTGCCAGCAGCGGACATCGCTACGAGCAGTACTTC. Amino acids: CASSGHRYEQYF.

The rearrangement uses TRBV5-5 and TRBJ2-3; TRBD1 or TRBD2 may be the D gene (5 bases each). CDR1 and CDR2 (germline): SGHKS, YYEKEE (reference sequence). V was shortened by 4 bases and J by 4 bases, with 25 bases between the two germline ends. The CDR3 runs 18 residues. CDR3 nucleotide sequence: TGTGCCAGCAGCACTAGGGGTTTCGGGGCGTCCAGTCCAGATACGCAGTATTTT. Translating it yields CASSTRGFGASSPDTQYF.

The chain joins TRBV4-1 to TRBJ2-7; TRBD1 agrees at 8 bases. J was trimmed by 12 bases and V by 5 bases; bases with no gene match: 24. The germline CDR1 and CDR2 sequences are MGHRA and YSYEKL. There are 17 residues in the CDR3. DNA of the CDR3: TGCGCCAGCAGCTTGGGTACGCCGGGACAGGTGTATCGGGCAATGTACTTC. Its protein product is CASSLGTPGQVYRAMYF.

The chain combines TRBV7-2 with TRBJ2-3; D gene ambiguous. The CDR3 contains 15 residues. Germline assignment: CDR1 SGHTA and CDR2 FQGNSA. The germline V and J ends were trimmed by 3 bases and 0 bases, with 10 bases remaining between them. DNA for the CDR3: TGTGCCAGCAGCTTTTTGACGAAAAGCACAGATACGCAGTATTTT. Translation gives CASSFLTKSTDTQYF.

This clonotype has more than one count but fewer than ten. The V gene is TRBV7-2, the J gene TRBJ2-7, with TRBD1 identical over 7 bases. This CDR3 is 15 amino acids long. CDR1 SGHTA and CDR2 FQGNSA come from the germline V gene. V shed 2 bases and J 10 bases; nucleotides not matched to a gene: 14. As DNA, the CDR3 is TGTGCCAGCAGCTTAAAAGGGACAGCTGAGTGGAAACAGTACTTC. This sequence encodes CASSLKGTAEWKQYF. The full variable domain, its missing parts supplied by reference TRBV7-2 and TRBJ2-7, is GAGVSQSPSNKVTEKGKDVELRCDPISGHTALYWYRQSLGQGLEFLIYFQGNSAPDKSGLPSDRFSAERTGGSVSTLTIQRTQQEDSAVYLCASSLKGTAEWKQYFGPGTRLTVT.

This clonotype was seen a handful of times. The J gene is TRBJ1-1, the V gene TRBV2, with no clear D. The length of the CDR3 is 13 residues. Germline CDR1 is SNHLY and CDR2 is FYNNEI. With 4 bases removed from V and 1 base from J, the gap between germline ends came to 7 bases. The chain's CDR3 is CASSGRGNTEAFF. The CDR3 DNA is TGTGCCAGCAGTGGTCGGGGGAACACTGAAGCTTTCTTT.

The chain uses TRBV3-1 and TRBJ2-5; 11 bases line up with TRBD2. CDR3 length: 16 amino acids. Germline V gives CDR1 LGHDT, CDR2 YNNKEL (reference sequence). J gave up 1 base and V 2 bases, and 3 bases lay outside the gene matches. The CDR3 protein is CASSQRLAGPQETQYF. CDR3 bases: TGTGCCAGCAGCCAACGACTAGCGGGGCCCCAAGAGACCCAGTACTTC.

The sample holds a few counts of this clonotype. The chain joins TRBV4-3 to TRBJ2-2; D gene ambiguous. In germline, CDR1 is LGHNA, CDR2 YSLEER. The CDR3 is 16 amino acids. Trimming stripped 0 bases from V and 2 bases from J, with 10 bases between. The CDR3 region is CASSQDRADNTGELFF. The CDR3 DNA is TGCGCCAGCAGCCAAGATAGGGCCGATAACACCGGGGAGCTGTTTTTT.

This clonotype was recorded a few times. The chain couples TRBV6-5 to TRBJ2-3; the match to TRBD1 covers 7 bases. The V and J ends lost 2 bases and 8 bases, in that order; junction bases with no gene match: 4. The CDR3 contains 13 residues. Germline V gene data show CDR1 as MNHEY and CDR2 as SVGAGI. This chain's CDR3 is CASSYADRATQYF. In DNA form, the CDR3 reads TGTGCCAGCAGTTACGCCGACAGGGCTACGCAGTATTTT.

J is TRBJ2-2 and V is TRBV10-3; 12 nucleotides agree with TRBD2. Germline V gene sequence: CDR1 ENHRY, CDR2 SYGVKD. The CDR3 has 15 residues. With V trimmed by 7 bases and J by 5 bases, 5 bases remained unmatched. The CDR3 is CAITRLAGVTGELFF. CDR3 in DNA: TGTGCCATCACTCGACTAGCGGGAGTAACCGGGGAGCTGTTTTTT.

This clonotype was recorded a few times. This chain links TRBV12-3 or TRBV12-4 with TRBJ2-3; D is perhaps TRBD1 (6 bases). V lost 5 bases and J lost 0, with 12 bases in between. The CDR3 extends over 15 amino acids. CDR3: CASSMDSHSTDTQYF. The CDR3 region has the DNA TGTGCCAGCAGTATGGACAGCCATAGCACAGATACGCAGTATTTT.

This clonotype was recorded a few times. V usage is TRBV18 and J usage is TRBJ2-3; 10 bases are shared with TRBD1. The CDR3 is 16 residues long. CDR1 KGHSH and CDR2 LQKENI come from the germline V gene. Trimming cost V 4 bases and J 4 bases; bases outside gene matches: 8. The CDR3 spells CASSRSVGQGSDTQYF. In nucleotides, the CDR3 is TGTGCCAGCTCACGTTCCGTGGGACAGGGGTCAGATACGCAGTATTTT.

In this sample, this clonotype turned up a few times. The chain is built from TRBV7-9 and TRBJ1-1; no reliable D call. Germline V gene sequence: CDR1 SEHNR, CDR2 FQNEAQ (reference sequence). V was clipped by 5 bases and J by 1 base, with 11 bases between them. This CDR3 comprises 14 residues. This CDR3 reads CASSPDLGNTEAFF. As DNA, the CDR3 is TGTGCCAGCAGCCCCGACCTGGGGAACACTGAAGCTTTCTTT.

This clonotype was seen more than once but under ten times. J is TRBJ2-2 and V is TRBV4-2, with D possibly TRBD2 on 6 matching bases. V was clipped by 3 bases and J by 1 base, with 9 bases between them. The CDR3 is made up of 15 amino acids. The germline CDR1 and CDR2 sequences are LGHNA and YNFKEQ. CDR3 bases: TGTGCCAGCAGCCAGGGGGGAGTGAACACCGGGGAGCTGTTTTTT. Its translation: CASSQGGVNTGELFF.